This TCR beta chain was captured in a study of blood T cell repertoires in COVID-19. About the study: Sites in the United States, Italy and Spain provided acute and convalescent COVID-19 samples. PBMCs, B-cell-depleted T cells, or T cells were the source of the cDNA or gDNA that made up the material.

Authors' analysis steps: Reference gene primer amplification gave estimated nucleated cell counts. Profiled with immunoSEQ multiplex PCR; TCRdb holds only in-frame clones, not every one. V, J and clone size are taken as reported in that table, and D and trimming were inferred from the DNA itself. The sample gives 200,000 or so clones, just under 85% of which show up once; 4.5% to 5.5% is in the top ten. CDR3 length equals 15 residues. V was trimmed by 1 base and J by 4 bases, leaving 11 bases between them. Germline assignment: CDR1 SGHRS and CDR2 YFSETQ. Sequencing was performed on peripheral blood. V is TRBV5-1 and J is TRBJ1-4; D is possibly TRBD1 (5 bases). The clonotype was recovered from a woman aged 65 to 85 with active or convalescent COVID-19. This CDR3 reads CASSLYDSFNEKLFF. DNA of the CDR3: TGCGCCAGCAGCTTGTACGACAGTTTTAATGAAAAACTGTTTTTT.